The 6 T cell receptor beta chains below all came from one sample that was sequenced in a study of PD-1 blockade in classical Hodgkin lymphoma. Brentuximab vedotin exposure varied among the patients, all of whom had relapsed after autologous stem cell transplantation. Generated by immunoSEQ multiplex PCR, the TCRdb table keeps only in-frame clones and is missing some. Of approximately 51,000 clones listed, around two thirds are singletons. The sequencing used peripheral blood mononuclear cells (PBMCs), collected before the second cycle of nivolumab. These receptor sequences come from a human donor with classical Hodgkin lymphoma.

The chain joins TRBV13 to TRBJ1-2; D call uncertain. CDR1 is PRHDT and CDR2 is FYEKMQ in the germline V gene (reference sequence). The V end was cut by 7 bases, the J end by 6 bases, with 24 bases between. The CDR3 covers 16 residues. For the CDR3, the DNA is TGTGCCAGCAATTTAATGGACGGATCCCCTGGACATGGCTACACCTTC. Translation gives CASNLMDGSPGHGYTF.

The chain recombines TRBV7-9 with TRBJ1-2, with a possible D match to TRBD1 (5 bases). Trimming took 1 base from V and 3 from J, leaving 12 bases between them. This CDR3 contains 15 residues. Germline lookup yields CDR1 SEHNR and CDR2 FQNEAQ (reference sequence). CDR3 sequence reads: CASSLVADSHYGYTF. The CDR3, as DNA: TGTGCCAGCAGCTTAGTAGCAGACAGCCACTATGGCTACACCTTC.

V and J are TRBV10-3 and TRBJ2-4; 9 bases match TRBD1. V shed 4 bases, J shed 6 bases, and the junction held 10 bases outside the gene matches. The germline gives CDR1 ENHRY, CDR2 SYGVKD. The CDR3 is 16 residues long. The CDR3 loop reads CAISATGGAVGNIQYF. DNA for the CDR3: TGTGCCATCAGTGCAACAGGGGGCGCCGTGGGAAACATTCAGTACTTC.

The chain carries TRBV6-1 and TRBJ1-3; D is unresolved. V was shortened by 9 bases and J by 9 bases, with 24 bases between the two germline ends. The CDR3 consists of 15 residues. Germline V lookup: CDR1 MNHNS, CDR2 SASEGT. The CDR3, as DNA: TGTGCCAGTTCCCCCGAGAGGGTGAAGATAAGCACCATATATTTT. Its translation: CASSPERVKISTIYF.

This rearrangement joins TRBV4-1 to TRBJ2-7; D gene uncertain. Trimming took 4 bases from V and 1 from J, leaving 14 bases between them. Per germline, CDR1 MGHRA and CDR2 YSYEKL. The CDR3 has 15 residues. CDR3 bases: TGCGCCAGCAGCCCCCCGGCAGGCCAATCCTACGAGCAGTACTTC. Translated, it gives CASSPPAGQSYEQYF.

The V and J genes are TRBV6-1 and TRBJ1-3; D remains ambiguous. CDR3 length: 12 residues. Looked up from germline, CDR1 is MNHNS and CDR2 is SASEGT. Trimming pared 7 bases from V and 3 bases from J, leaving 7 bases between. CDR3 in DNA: TGTGCCAGCATTTCACTTGGAAACACCATATATTTT. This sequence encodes CASISLGNTIYF.